The rows below give T cell receptor beta chains drawn from one sample of a study of blood T cell repertoires in COVID-19. Only in-frame clones appear in the TCRdb table, and some are missing; sequencing was by immunoSEQ multiplex PCR. The data hold under 450,000 clones, with more than 75% observed a single time. Sequencing was done on a sample of peripheral blood. The source of these receptors is a human donor with acute or convalescent COVID-19. The donor label of this sample is uncertain. CDR3s include the opening cysteine and the closing phenylalanine or tryptophan. The order of the fields is D gene, clone size, V gene, J gene, CDR3 DNA, CDR3 protein. D genes are given only for firm matches. Part of the rows lack a size; the others show once, few, many or a class for expanded clones.

-,-,TRBV12-3/TRBV12-4,TRBJ1-1,TGTGCCAGCAGGCAGGACACTCCCGCTGAAGCTTTCTTT,CASRQDTPAEAFF
-,-,TRBV5-1,TRBJ2-1,TGCGCCAGCAGCCTAGGACTCTTTAATGAGCAGTTCTTC,CASSLGLFNEQFF
TRBD1,-,TRBV11-3,TRBJ2-1,TGTGCCAGCAGCCTAGGACAGGGTTCCTACAATGAGCAGTTCTTC,CASSLGQGSYNEQFF
-,once,TRBV25-1,TRBJ2-2,TGTGCCAGCAGGGACTGGGGGGACACCGGGGAGCTGTTTTTT,CASRDWGDTGELFF
TRBD2,-,TRBV20-1,TRBJ2-1,TGCAGTGCTCGTGGACTAGCGCGCAATGAGCAGTTCTTC,CSARGLARNEQFF
-,-,TRBV5-5,TRBJ1-1,TGTGCCAGCAGCTTCCGGCAGGGGTTGACTGAAGCTTTCTTT,CASSFRQGLTEAFF
-,once,TRBV7-9,TRBJ1-6,TGTGCCAGCAGCCCCACCGGAGATTCACCCCTCCACTTT,CASSPTGDSPLHF
TRBD1,-,TRBV2,TRBJ2-2,TGTGCCAGCAGTGGACAGGGAACCGGGGAGCTGTTTTTT,CASSGQGTGELFF
TRBD1,-,TRBV7-9,TRBJ2-5,TGTGCCAGCAGCTCACCCCTTCTTGGGACAGGGCAAGAGACCCAGTACTTC,CASSSPLLGTGQETQYF
TRBD1,-,TRBV27,TRBJ1-2,TGTGCCAGCAGTGCAGGGGGCGCTAGGGGCTACACCTTC,CASSAGGARGYTF
-,-,TRBV12-3/TRBV12-4,TRBJ2-1,TGTGCCAGCAGTTTCACTAGCCGCAATGAGCAGTTCTTC,CASSFTSRNEQFF
TRBD1,-,TRBV28,TRBJ2-7,TGTGCCAGCAGTCACGGGGGACAGGGGGCCCACGAGCAGTACTTC,CASSHGGQGAHEQYF
TRBD1,few,TRBV5-8,TRBJ2-7,TGTGCCAGCAGCCTCTTCGGGACAGGGTCCTACGAGCAGTACTTC,CASSLFGTGSYEQYF
-,-,TRBV6-5,TRBJ1-2,TGTGCCAGCAGTTCTCACCGGGGGAGAGCTAACTATGGCTACACCTTC,CASSSHRGRANYGYTF
-,-,TRBV6-5,TRBJ2-6,TGTGCCAGCAGTACCGGGATGGACGTCCTGACTTTC,CASSTGMDVLTF
-,once,TRBV5-6,TRBJ1-6,TGTGCCAGCAGCTTGGCTCGCGGGCGGTCCTATAATTCACCCCTCCACTTT,CASSLARGRSYNSPLHF
TRBD2,-,TRBV12-5,TRBJ2-3,TGTGCTAGTGGGACTAGCGGGAGGACAGATACGCAGTATTTT,CASGTSGRTDTQYF
-,few,TRBV2,TRBJ1-5,TGTGCCAGCAGTGGGGGGGTCCAGCCCCAGCATTTT,CASSGGVQPQHF